The T cell receptor (beta chain) under discussion was sequenced for a study of T cell changes during pregnancy in multiple sclerosis. Germline CDR1 GTSNPN, CDR2 SVGIG (reference sequence). The CDR3 sequence is 14 residues long. V was trimmed by 0 bases and J by 2 bases, leaving 9 bases between them. Assay used: immunoSEQ multiplex PCR; TCRdb lists only in-frame clones, some missing. The sample includes approximately 63,000 clones, around 91% of them seen just once. The sequence derives from a female donor in good health, enrolled as a control in a pregnancy study. The chain carries TRBV30 and TRBJ2-3, with D unclear. The sequencing here drew on peripheral blood, taken in the third trimester of pregnancy. The chain's CDR3 is CAWSVPRITDTQYF. In nucleotides, the CDR3 is TGTGCCTGGAGTGTGCCTAGGATCACAGATACGCAGTATTTT.